One and the same sample provided the 4 T cell receptor beta chains below, sequenced in a study of T cell changes during pregnancy in multiple sclerosis. Repertoires were generated with immunoSEQ multiplex PCR, while TCRdb's copy carries only in-frame clones and drops some. The table records just under 65,000 clones, about 92% of them present only once. The sequences come from peripheral blood, collected in the second trimester of pregnancy. Source of these receptors: a female donor in good health, enrolled as a control in a pregnancy study.

The chain carries TRBV28 and TRBJ2-7; 10 bases fit TRBD1. CDR1 MDHEN and CDR2 SYDVKM come from the germline V gene. Trimming removed 5 bases from V and 4 bases from J; junction bases left unmatched: 5. The CDR3 is 14 residues long. This CDR3 is CASSTPGQGYEQYF. The DNA for the CDR3 is TGTGCCAGCAGTACCCCGGGACAGGGGTACGAGCAGTACTTC.

This clone has a single count. This chain uses TRBV9 with TRBJ2-1; 7 bases map to TRBD2. Germline V gene lookup returns CDR1 SGDLS and CDR2 YYNGEE. V was pared by 4 bases and J by 9 bases, with 10 bases of the junction left unmatched. The CDR3 totals 14 residues. CDR3 bases: TGTGCCAGCAGCCCCCAAGCGGGGCTGGCTGAGCAGTTCTTC. Translation gives CASSPQAGLAEQFF.

The chain has TRBV20-1 and TRBJ2-7; possible D gene TRBD2, 5 bases. The V and J ends lost 6 bases and 7 bases respectively, with 13 bases between them. The CDR3 has 11 residues. Germline V gives CDR1 DFQATT, CDR2 SNEGSKA (reference sequence). Written as DNA, the CDR3 is TGCAGTGCCTATTCCCCGGGGGAGCAGTACTTC. As protein: CSAYSPGEQYF.

The V gene is TRBV7-8, the J gene TRBJ2-1; unclear D gene. V lost 1 base, J lost 3 bases, and 19 bases lay in between. The CDR3 loop spans 18 amino acids. Germline lookup yields CDR1 SGHVS and CDR2 FQNEAQ. CDR3 residues: CASSLVFVTLRSYNEQFF. DNA of the CDR3: TGTGCCAGCAGCTTAGTTTTTGTGACCCTACGGAGCTACAATGAGCAGTTCTTC.